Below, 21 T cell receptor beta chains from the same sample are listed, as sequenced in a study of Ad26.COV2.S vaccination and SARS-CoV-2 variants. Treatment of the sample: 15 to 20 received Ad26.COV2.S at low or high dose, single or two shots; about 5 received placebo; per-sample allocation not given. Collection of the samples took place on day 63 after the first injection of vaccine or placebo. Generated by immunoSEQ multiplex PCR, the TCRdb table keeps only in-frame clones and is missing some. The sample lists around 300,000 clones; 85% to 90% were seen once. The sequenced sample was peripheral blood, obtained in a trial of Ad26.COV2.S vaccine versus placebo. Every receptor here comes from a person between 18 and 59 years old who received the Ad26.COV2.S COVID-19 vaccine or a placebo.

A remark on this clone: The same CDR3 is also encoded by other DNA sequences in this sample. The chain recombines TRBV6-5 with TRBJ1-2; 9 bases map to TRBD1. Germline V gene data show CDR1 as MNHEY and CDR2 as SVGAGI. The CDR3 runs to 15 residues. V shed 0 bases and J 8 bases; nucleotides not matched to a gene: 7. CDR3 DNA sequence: TGTGCCAGCAGTTACTCAGGGACAGGGAATTACGGCTACACCTTC. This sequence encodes CASSYSGTGNYGYTF.

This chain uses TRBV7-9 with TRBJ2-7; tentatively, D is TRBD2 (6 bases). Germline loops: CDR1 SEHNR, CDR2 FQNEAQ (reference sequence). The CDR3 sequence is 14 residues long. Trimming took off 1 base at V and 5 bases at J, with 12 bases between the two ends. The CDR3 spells CASSLDSGSNEQYF. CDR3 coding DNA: TGTGCCAGCAGCTTAGATAGCGGTTCGAACGAGCAGTACTTC. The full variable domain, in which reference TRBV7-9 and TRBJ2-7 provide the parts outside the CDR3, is DTGVSQNPRHKITKRGQNVTFRCDPISEHNRLYWYRQTLGQGPEFLTYFQNEAQLEKSRLLSDRFSAERPKGSFSTLEIQRTEQGDSAMYLCASSLDSGSNEQYFGPGTRLTVT.

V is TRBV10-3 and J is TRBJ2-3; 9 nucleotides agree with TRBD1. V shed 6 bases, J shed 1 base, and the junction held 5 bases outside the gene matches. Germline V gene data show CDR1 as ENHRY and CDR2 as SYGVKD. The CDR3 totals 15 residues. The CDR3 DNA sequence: TGTGCCATCAGCTTGGGACAGGGCCGCACAGATACGCAGTATTTT. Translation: CAISLGQGRTDTQYF.

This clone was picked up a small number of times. CDR3 bases: TGCGCCAGCAGCCGAGACAGGGTGTGGAACTATGGCTACACCTTC. Protein: CASSRDRVWNYGYTF. The chain joins TRBV4-3 to TRBJ1-2; TRBD1 agrees at 7 bases. V gave up 4 bases and J gave up 2 bases; unmatched junction bases: 7. CDR1 and CDR2 (germline): LGHNA, YSLEER. CDR3 size: 15 residues.

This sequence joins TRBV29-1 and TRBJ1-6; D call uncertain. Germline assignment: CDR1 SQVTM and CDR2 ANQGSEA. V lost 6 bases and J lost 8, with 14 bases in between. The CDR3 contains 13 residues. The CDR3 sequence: CSVLSSLDSPLHF. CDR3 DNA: TGCAGCGTGCTTTCTTCGCTTGATTCACCCCTCCACTTT.

CDR3 loop: CASSFDSDRTGELFF. CDR3 bases: TGTGCCAGCAGCTTCGACTCGGACAGAACCGGGGAGCTGTTTTTT. This chain connects TRBV7-3 to TRBJ2-2; perhaps TRBD1 as D (6 bases). Per germline, CDR1 SGHTA and CDR2 FQGTGA. CDR3 length equals 15 residues. Trimming took 3 bases from V and 5 from J, leaving 13 bases between them.

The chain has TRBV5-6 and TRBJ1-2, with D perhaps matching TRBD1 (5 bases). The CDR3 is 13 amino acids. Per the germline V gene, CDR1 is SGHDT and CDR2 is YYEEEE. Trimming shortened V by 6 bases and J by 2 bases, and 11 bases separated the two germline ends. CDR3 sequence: CASTRTKNYGYTF. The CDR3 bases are TGTGCCAGCACCCGGACAAAGAACTATGGCTACACCTTC.

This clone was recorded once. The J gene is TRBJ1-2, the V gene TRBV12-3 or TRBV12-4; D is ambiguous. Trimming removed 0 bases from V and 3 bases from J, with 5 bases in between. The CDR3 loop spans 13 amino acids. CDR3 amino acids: CASSLARDYGYTF. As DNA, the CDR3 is TGTGCCAGCAGTTTAGCCCGGGACTATGGCTACACCTTC.

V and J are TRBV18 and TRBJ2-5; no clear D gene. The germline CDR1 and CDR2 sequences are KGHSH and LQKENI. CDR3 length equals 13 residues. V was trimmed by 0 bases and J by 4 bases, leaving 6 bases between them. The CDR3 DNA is TGTGCCAGCTCACCACCGGGTCCAGAGACCCAGTACTTC. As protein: CASSPPGPETQYF.

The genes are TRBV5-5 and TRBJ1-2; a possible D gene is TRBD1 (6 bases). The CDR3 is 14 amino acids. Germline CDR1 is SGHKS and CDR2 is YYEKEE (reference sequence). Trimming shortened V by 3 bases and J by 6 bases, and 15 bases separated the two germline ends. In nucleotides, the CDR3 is TGTGCCAGCAGCTCCCGAGAGTACAGGGATGGCTACACCTTC. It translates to CASSSREYRDGYTF.

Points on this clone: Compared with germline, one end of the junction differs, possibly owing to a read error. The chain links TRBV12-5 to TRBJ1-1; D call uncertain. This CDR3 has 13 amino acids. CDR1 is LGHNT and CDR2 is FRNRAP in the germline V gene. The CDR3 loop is CASGFPMNAEAFF. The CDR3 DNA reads TGTGCTAGTGGTTTCCCAATGAACGCTGAAGCTTTCTTT.

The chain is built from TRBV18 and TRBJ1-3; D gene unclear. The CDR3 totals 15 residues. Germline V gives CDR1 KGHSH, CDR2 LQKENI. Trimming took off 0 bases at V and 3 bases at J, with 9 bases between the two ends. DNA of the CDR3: TGTGCCAGCTCACCACCGAGGGCGAATGGAAACACCATATATTTT. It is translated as CASSPPRANGNTIYF.

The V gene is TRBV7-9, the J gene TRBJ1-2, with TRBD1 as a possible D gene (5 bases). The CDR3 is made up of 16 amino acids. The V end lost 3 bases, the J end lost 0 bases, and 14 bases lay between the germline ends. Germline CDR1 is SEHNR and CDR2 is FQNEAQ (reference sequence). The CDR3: CASSFTGTQANYGYTF. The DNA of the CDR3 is TGTGCCAGCAGCTTTACGGGGACCCAAGCTAACTATGGCTACACCTTC. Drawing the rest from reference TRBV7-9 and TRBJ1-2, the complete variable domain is DTGVSQNPRHKITKRGQNVTFRCDPISEHNRLYWYRQTLGQGPEFLTYFQNEAQLEKSRLLSDRFSAERPKGSFSTLEIQRTEQGDSAMYLCASSFTGTQANYGYTFGSGTRLTVV.

CDR3 DNA: TGTGCCAGCAGCTTAGCCGGACGGGGATACGAGCAGTACTTC. This sequence encodes CASSLAGRGYEQYF. The chain combines TRBV11-3 with TRBJ2-7, with a possible D match to TRBD2 (5 bases). The V gene lost 1 base and the J gene lost 4 bases, with 11 bases spanning the gap. The CDR3 consists of 14 residues. The germline CDR1 and CDR2 sequences are SGHNT and YENEEA.

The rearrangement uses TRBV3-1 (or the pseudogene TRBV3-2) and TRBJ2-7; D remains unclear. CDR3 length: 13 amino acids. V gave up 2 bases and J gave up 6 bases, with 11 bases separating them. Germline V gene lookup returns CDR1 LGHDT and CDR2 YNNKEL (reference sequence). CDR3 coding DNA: TGTGCCAGCAGCCAACTCACTACGTCCGAGCAGTACGTC. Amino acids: CASSQLTTSEQYV.

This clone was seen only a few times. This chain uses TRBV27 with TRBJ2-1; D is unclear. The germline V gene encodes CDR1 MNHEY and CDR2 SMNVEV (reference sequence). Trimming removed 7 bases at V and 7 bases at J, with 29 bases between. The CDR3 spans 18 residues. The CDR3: CASIVSILGPPYSNEQFF. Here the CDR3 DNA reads TGTGCCAGCATCGTGTCCATTTTAGGGCCTCCATACTCAAATGAGCAGTTCTTC.

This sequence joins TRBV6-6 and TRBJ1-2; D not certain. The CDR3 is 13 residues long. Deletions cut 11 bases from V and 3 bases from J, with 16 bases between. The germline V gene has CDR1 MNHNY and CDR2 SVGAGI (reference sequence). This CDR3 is CAGSETRDYGYTF. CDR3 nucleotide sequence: TGTGCCGGGTCCGAGACACGGGACTATGGCTACACCTTC.

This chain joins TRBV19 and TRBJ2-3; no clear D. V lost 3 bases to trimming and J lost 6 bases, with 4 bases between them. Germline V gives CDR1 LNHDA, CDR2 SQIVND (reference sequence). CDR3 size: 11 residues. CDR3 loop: CASSIRDTQYF. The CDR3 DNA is TGTGCCAGTAGTATTCGTGATACGCAGTATTTT.

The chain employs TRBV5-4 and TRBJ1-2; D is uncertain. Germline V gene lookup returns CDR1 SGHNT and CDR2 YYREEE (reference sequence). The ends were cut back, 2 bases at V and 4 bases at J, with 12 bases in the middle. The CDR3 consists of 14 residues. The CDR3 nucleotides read TGTGCCAGCAGCTTAACCTCGGAAACCTATGGCTACACCTTC. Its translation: CASSLTSETYGYTF.

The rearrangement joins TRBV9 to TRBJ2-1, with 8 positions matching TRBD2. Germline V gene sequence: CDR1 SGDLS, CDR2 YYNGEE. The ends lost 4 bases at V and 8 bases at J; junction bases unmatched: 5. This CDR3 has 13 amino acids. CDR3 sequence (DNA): TGTGCCAGCAGCTATGGACTAGCAGATGAGCAGTTCTTC. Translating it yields CASSYGLADEQFF.

CDR3 loop: CASSSRDAPDTQYF. The CDR3 nucleotides are TGTGCCAGCAGCTCCCGGGACGCACCAGATACGCAGTATTTT. The rearrangement uses TRBV5-4 and TRBJ2-3, with D perhaps assigned TRBD1 or TRBD2 (5 bases each). Germline CDR1 and CDR2: SGHNT and YYREEE (reference sequence). V was pared by 3 bases and J by 4 bases, with 12 bases between. This CDR3 has 14 amino acids.